This T cell receptor beta chain was profiled in a study of T cells of healthy individuals. V shed 5 bases and J shed 1 base, with 17 bases lying between them. This CDR3 contains 17 residues. CDR1 and CDR2 from the germline V gene are MNHNS and SASEGT. In this sample, this clonotype turned up a few times. TCRdb fed the 5' RACE reads into MiXCR, producing one record per CDR3 protein. Of 53,000 or so distinct CDR3 sequences in the sample, roughly 15% were seen once. The TCR was taken from a human donor in good health. The rearrangement joins TRBV6-1 to TRBJ2-2; maybe TRBD1 (6 bases). CDR3 region: CASSRAHRVENTGELFF. CDR3 sequence (DNA): TGTGCCAGCAGTCGAGCCCACAGGGTGGAGAACACCGGGGAGCTGTTTTTT.